The entry that follows covers one T cell receptor beta chain sequence. The antigen remains unidentified. Deletions cut 7 bases from V and 5 bases from J, with 7 bases between. CDR3 size: 11 residues. Per germline, CDR1 MNHEY and CDR2 SVGEGT. The sample is drawn from a study of response to subunit inactivated influenza vaccine. Points from the study as a whole: Researchers suggested that each seasonal influenza vaccination recruits few new T cells.

TCRdb re-analysed the RT-PCR reads in MiXCR, keeping a single row per CDR3 protein. Of roughly 570,000 distinct CDR3 sequences listed, 13% to 15% were seen once; the top ten hold over 8.5%. Here the sequenced sample was PBMCs from blood, taken about 11 days after vaccination. The rearrangement uses TRBV6-2 or TRBV6-3 and TRBJ2-3; D is uncertain. The TCR comes from a man between 50 and 59 years old who received an inactivated influenza vaccine. The CDR3 spells CASMIGDTQYF. DNA for the CDR3: TGTGCCAGCATGATCGGAGATACGCAGTATTTT.